This T cell receptor beta chain was sequenced for a study of beta chain features in type 1 diabetes. To note about this clone: The target antigen is unknown.

Expressed TCRB transcripts got sequenced, as all isolated RNA was reverse transcribed. The method was immunoSEQ multiplex PCR; TCRdb's version includes in-frame clones alone and lacks a portion of them. The sample holds around 500,000 clones; about an eighth are singletons and the top ten take about 0.042%. The CDR3 totals 11 residues. Germline V gene data show CDR1 as SGHRS and CDR2 as YFSETQ. Trimming stripped 2 bases from V and 7 bases from J, with 3 bases between. Findings of the study overall: Compared with healthy donors, patients appeared to share more similar naive, central memory and regulatory TCRB repertoires. Sequencing the cDNA could make cells with high TCR expression show up more than they should.

This clonotype was obtained from a woman aged 18-30 years in good health. Input material: naive CD4+ T cells from blood. The rearrangement uses TRBV5-1 and TRBJ2-2; D gene unclear. CDR3 sequence (DNA): TGCGCCAGCAGCTTTAACGGGGAGCTGTTTTTT. Residues: CASSFNGELFF.